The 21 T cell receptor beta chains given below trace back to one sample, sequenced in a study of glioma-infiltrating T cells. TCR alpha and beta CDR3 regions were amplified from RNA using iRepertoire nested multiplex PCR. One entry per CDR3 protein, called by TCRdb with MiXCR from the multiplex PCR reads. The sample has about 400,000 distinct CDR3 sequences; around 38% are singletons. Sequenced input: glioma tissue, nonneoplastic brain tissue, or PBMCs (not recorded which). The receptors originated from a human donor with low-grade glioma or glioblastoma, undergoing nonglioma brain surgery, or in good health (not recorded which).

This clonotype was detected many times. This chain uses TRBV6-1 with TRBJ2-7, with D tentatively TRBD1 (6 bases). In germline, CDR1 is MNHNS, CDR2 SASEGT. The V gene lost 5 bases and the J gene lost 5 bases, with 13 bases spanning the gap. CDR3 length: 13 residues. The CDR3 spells CASSIRDTDEQYF. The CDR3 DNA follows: TGTGCCAGCAGTATCCGGGACACCGACGAGCAGTACTTC.

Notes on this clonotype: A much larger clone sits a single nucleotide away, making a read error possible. The CDR3 spells CSARVRGSVGTGELFF. CDR3 nucleotides: TGCAGTGCTAGAGTTAGAGGGAGTGTTGGCACCGGGGAGCTGTTTTTT. The gene calls are TRBV20-1 and TRBJ2-2; TRBD2 might be the D (5 bases). This CDR3 has 16 residues. The V end lost 1 base, the J end lost 4 bases, and 16 bases lay between the germline ends. Germline CDR1 reads DFQATT; CDR2 reads SNEGSKA (reference sequence).

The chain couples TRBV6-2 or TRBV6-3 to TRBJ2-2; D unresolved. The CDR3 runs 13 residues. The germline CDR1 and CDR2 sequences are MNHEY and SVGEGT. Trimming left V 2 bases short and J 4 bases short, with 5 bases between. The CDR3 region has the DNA TGTGCCAGCAGTTACAGAGCCACCGGGGAGCTGTTTTTT. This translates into CASSYRATGELFF.

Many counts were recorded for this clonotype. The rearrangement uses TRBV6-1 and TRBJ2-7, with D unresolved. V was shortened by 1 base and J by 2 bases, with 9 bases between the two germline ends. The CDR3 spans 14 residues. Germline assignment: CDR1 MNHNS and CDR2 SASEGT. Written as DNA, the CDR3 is TGTGCCAGCAGTGAAGTTACAGAAACCTACGAGCAGTACTTC. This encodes CASSEVTETYEQYF.

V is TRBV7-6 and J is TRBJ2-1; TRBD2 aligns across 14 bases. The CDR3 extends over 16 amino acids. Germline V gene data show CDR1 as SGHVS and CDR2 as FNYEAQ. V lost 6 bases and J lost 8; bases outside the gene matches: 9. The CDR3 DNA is TGTGCCAGCAGTTCCCGGACTAGCGGGAGGCACGATGAGCAGTTCTTC. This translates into CASSSRTSGRHDEQFF.

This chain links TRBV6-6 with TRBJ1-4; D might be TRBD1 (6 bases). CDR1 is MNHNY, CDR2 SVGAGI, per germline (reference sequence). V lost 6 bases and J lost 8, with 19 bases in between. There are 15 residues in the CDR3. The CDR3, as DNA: TGTGCCAGCAGCCCGACCGACATAGGGGGAGAAAAACTGTTTTTT. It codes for CASSPTDIGGEKLFF.

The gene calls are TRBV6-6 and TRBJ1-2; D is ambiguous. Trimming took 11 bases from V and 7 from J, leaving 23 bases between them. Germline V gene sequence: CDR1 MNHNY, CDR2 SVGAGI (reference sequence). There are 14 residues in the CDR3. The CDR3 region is CAGNRDRGIAGYTF. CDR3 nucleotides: TGTGCCGGCAACCGAGATCGGGGAATAGCTGGCTACACCTTC.

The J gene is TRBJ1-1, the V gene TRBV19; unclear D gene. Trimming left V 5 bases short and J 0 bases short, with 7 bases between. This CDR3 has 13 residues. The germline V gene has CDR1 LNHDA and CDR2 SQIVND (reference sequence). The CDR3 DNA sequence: TGTGCCAGTAGTCTGTACCTGAACACTGAAGCTTTCTTT. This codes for CASSLYLNTEAFF.

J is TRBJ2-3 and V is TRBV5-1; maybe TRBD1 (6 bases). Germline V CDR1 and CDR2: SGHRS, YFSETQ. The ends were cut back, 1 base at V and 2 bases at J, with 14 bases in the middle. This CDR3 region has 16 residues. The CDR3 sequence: CASSLLAGDNTDTQYF. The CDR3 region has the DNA TGCGCCAGCAGCTTGCTAGCCGGGGACAACACAGATACGCAGTATTTT.

The CDR3 region has the DNA TGTGCCAGCAGCTCAGGAGAGGACGGCTCAGGCACCTACGAGCAGTACTTC. As protein: CASSSGEDGSGTYEQYF. The chain uses TRBV11-2 and TRBJ2-7; D call uncertain. Germline CDR1 SGHAT, CDR2 FQNNGV. The CDR3 consists of 17 residues. Trimming shortened V by 4 bases and J by 2 bases, and 21 bases separated the two germline ends.

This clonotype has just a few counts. The CDR3 bases are TGTGCCAGCAGCGCCCGGGACAGTTCCCTAATCCACGAGCAGTACTTC. Encoded protein: CASSARDSSLIHEQYF. The chain is built from TRBV7-2 and TRBJ2-7, with TRBD1 identical over 7 bases. CDR3 length: 16 residues. V was clipped by 5 bases and J by 5 bases; unmatched bases: 15. Germline CDR1 is SGHTA and CDR2 is FQGNSA.

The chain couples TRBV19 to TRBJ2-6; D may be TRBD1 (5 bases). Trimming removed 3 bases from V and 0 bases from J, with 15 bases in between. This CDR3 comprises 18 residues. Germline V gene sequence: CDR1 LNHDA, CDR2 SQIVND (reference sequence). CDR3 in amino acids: CASSMARWGVSGANVLTF. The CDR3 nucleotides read TGTGCCAGTAGTATGGCTAGGTGGGGCGTCTCTGGGGCCAACGTCCTGACTTTC.

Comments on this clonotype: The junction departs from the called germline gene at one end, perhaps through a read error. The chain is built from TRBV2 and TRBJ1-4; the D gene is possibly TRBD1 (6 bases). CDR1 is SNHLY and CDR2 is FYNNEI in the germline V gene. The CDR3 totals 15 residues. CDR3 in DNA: TGTGCCAGCAGGGGGGCCGGGCCGGCCGGTGAGAAACTGTTCTTT. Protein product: CASRGAGPAGEKLFF.

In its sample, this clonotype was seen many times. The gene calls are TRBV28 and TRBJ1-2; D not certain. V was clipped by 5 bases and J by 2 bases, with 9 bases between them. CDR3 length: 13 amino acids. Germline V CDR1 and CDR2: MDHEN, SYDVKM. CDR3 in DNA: TGTGCCAGCAGTATTCCAGAGAACTATGGCTACACCTTC. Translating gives CASSIPENYGYTF.

As DNA, the CDR3 is TGTGCCAGCAATGCCACCGGGGCGAAGACTGAAGCTTTCTTT. This codes for CASNATGAKTEAFF. V usage is TRBV12-3 or TRBV12-4 and J usage is TRBJ1-1; tentatively, D is TRBD1 (5 bases). With 7 bases removed from V and 5 bases from J, the gap between germline ends came to 17 bases. This CDR3 comprises 14 residues.

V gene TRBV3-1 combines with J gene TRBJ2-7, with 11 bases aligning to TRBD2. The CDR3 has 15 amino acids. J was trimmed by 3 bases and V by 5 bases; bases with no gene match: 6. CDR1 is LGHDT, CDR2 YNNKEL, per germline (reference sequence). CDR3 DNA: TGTGCCAGCAGCGATAGCGGGAGGGCCCTCTACGAGCAGTACTTC. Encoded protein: CASSDSGRALYEQYF.

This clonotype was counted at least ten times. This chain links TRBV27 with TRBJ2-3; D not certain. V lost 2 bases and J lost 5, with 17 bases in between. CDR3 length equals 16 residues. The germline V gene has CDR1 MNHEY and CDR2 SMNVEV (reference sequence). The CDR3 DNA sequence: TGTGCCAGCAGTTTAGGACGGCCTCACCGAGGAGATACGCAGTATTTT. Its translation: CASSLGRPHRGDTQYF.

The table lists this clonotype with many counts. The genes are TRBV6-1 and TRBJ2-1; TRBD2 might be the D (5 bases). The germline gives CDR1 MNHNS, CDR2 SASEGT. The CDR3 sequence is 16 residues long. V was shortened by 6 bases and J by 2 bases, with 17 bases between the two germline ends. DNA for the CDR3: TGTGCCAGCAGCTCTAGTAGAGGGAGCACCTACAATGAGCAGTTCTTC. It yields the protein CASSSSRGSTYNEQFF.

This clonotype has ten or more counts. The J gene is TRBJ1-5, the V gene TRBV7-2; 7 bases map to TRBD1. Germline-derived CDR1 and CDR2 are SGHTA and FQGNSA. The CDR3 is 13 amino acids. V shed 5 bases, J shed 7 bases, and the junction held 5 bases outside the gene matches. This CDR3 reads CASSGDRFQPQHF. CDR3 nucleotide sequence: TGTGCCAGCAGCGGGGACAGATTCCAGCCCCAGCATTTT.

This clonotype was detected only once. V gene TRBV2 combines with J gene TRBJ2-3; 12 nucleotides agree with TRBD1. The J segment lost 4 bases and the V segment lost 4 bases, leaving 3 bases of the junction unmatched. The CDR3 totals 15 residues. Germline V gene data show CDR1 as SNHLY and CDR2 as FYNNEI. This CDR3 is CASSGGQGAPDTQYF. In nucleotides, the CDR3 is TGTGCCAGCAGTGGGGGACAGGGGGCCCCAGATACGCAGTATTTT.

The CDR3 DNA sequence: TGTGCCAGCAGTCACGGGGGGGGGGAGTTCTTC. Translation: CASSHGGGEFF. The V and J genes are TRBV27 and TRBJ2-1; 8 bases are shared with TRBD2. The CDR3 has 11 amino acids. The V and J ends lost 5 bases and 14 bases, in that order; junction bases with no gene match: 5. From germline, CDR1 is MNHEY and CDR2 SMNVEV (reference sequence).